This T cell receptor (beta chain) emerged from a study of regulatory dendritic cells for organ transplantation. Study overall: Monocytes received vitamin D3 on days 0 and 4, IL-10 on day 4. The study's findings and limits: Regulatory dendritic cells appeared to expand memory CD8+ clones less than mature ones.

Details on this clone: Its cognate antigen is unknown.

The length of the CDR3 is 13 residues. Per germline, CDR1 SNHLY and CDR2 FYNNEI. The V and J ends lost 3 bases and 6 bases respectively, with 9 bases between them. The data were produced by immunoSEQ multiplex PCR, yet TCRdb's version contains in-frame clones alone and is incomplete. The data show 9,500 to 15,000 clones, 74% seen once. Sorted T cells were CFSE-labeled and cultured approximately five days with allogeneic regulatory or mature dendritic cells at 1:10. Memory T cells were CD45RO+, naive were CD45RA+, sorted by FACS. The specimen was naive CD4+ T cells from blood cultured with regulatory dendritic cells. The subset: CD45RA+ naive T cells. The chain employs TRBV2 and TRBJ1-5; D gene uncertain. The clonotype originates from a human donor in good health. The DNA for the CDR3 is TGTGCCAGCAGTGACGGGGAAGTTCAGCCCCAGCATTTT. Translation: CASSDGEVQPQHF. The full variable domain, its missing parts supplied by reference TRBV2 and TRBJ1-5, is EPEVTQTPSHQVTQMGQEVILRCVPISNHLYFYWYRQILGQKVEFLVSFYNNEISEKSEIFDDQFSVERPDGSNFTLKIRSTKLEDSAMYFCASSDGEVQPQHFGDGTRLSIL.